This TCR beta chain was retrieved from a study of T cell responses to AZD1222 COVID-19 vaccine. The study, taken as a whole, reports: Dominant CD4 TCR responses targeted spike regions 160-218 and 743-854. The study sampled repertoires only after the peak T cell response. The study reported that nearly half of spike-specific TCRs target unmutated variant regions. A mostly white British donor set with more females was recruited, and clonal diversity was possibly underestimated.

Generated by immunoSEQ multiplex PCR, the TCRdb table keeps only in-frame clones and is missing some. The repertoire holds more than 85,000 clones, roughly 90% seen once, with about 8.3% in the top ten. About this clone: Its antigen is undetermined.

Germline V gene sequence: CDR1 MDHEN, CDR2 SYDVKM. The trim removed 5 bases at V and 9 bases at J, leaving 7 bases unmatched. The CDR3 has 15 amino acids. The sequences come from peripheral blood, collected on day 0 of AZD1222 vaccination. V gene TRBV28 combines with J gene TRBJ2-1; 13 bases map to TRBD2. This sequence was found in an adult in good health. The CDR3 spells CASSPLAGGLLEQFF. The CDR3 bases are TGTGCCAGCAGTCCACTAGCGGGGGGGCTCCTTGAGCAGTTCTTC.